This T cell receptor beta chain originates from a study of T cells after yellow fever vaccination. The study's findings and limits: Sorted repertoires could include abundant contaminating clonotypes from bulk cells. After the booster, approximately 96% of CD4 and about 90% of CD8 primary-response clones were re-detected. Though weaker, the secondary response peaked faster, on day 5 versus 15.

V was trimmed by 8 bases and J by 2 bases, leaving 15 bases between them. The CDR3 extends over 14 amino acids. In the case of this clonotype: Its antigen is still unknown.

Production of TCR cDNA was by 5'RACE template switching, which also added a universal primer site and UMIs. TCRdb used MiXCR to reprocess the 5' RACE reads, holding one entry per CDR3 protein. Of around 590,000 distinct CDR3 sequences listed, approximately 13% are singletons. The sequenced sample was PBMCs, obtained on the day of the yellow fever booster vaccination. This receptor was taken from a man aged 25 to 40 who received the YFV17D yellow fever vaccine. V usage is TRBV12-3 or TRBV12-4 and J usage is TRBJ2-5, with no clear D. The CDR3 reads CASGKRIQQETQYF. The DNA of the CDR3 is TGTGCCAGCGGAAAACGGATTCAACAAGAGACCCAGTACTTC.